Reported below is one T cell receptor (beta chain). As yet, its antigen is unknown. V lost 4 bases and J 1 base, leaving 7 bases between the germline ends. Germline V gives CDR1 KGHSH, CDR2 LQKENI. The length of the CDR3 is 13 residues. At minimum, one pre-ART and two post-ART PBMC samples were obtained from each donor. This was the immunoSEQ v3.0 assay at survey level. Only in-frame clones appear in the TCRdb table, and some are missing; sequencing was by immunoSEQ multiplex PCR. The sample has 20,000 or so clones; around 84% are singletons. This entry comes from a study of long-term antiretroviral therapy in people with HIV. General study results and limits: Diversity increased after ART yet remained lower than in transplant donor controls.

Sequencing used unsorted PBMCs, obtained 1.9 years after starting antiretroviral therapy. The receptor was isolated from a woman in her fifties or sixties with HIV. The chain carries TRBV18 and TRBJ1-1; possibly TRBD1 for D (6 bases). The DNA for the CDR3 is TGTGCCAGCTCACGGACAGAGAACACTGAAGCTTTCTTT. Its protein product is CASSRTENTEAFF.